These T cell receptor beta chains were read from a single sample in a study of blood T cell repertoires in COVID-19. The method was immunoSEQ multiplex PCR; TCRdb's version includes in-frame clones alone and lacks a portion of them. The table lists some 310,000 clones, roughly nine tenths of them singletons, with less than 9.5% in the top ten. The specimen sequenced was PBMCs or T cells enriched from blood (not recorded which). The origin of the receptors is a woman under 40 who had recovered from COVID-19. Both conserved end residues are part of each CDR3. Each record gives: D gene, V gene, clone size, J gene, CDR3 DNA, CDR3 protein. A D gene is named only where the DNA matches it firmly. Size is stated for part of the rows, as once, few or many counts, or as a class when the clone is expanded.

>TRBD1|TRBV5-4|.|TRBJ2-2
TGTGCCAGCAGCTTGACAGGGGGTAACACCGGGGAGCTGTTTTTT
CASSLTGGNTGELFF
>.|TRBV7-6|.|TRBJ2-2
TGTGCCAGCAGTCGAGTGGTCCAGGGAAACACCGGGGAGCTGTTTTTT
CASSRVVQGNTGELFF
>TRBD2|TRBV7-9|.|TRBJ2-3
TGTGCCAGCAGCTTGACTAGCGGGAGGTTGGGGACAGATACGCAGTATTTT
CASSLTSGRLGTDTQYF
>.|TRBV7-9|.|TRBJ1-1
TGTGCCAGCAGCTTATCTTCAGGGAACACTGAAGCTTTCTTT
CASSLSSGNTEAFF
>.|TRBV29-1|.|TRBJ2-3
TGCAGCGCCGTGGGCAGCACAGATACGCAGTATTTT
CSAVGSTDTQYF
>.|TRBV30|.|TRBJ2-7
TGTGCCGGAACAGGGCTGGGGGCCTACGAGCAGTACTTC
CAGTGLGAYEQYF
>TRBD1|TRBV4-1|.|TRBJ1-3
TGCGCCAGCAGCCTACAGGGGGGTGGAAACACCATATATTTT
CASSLQGGGNTIYF
>.|TRBV27|.|TRBJ2-6
TGTGCCAGCAGCCATTCCCTAGCCGGGGAGATAACTGGGGCCAACGTCCTGACTTTC
CASSHSLAGEITGANVLTF
>.|TRBV28|.|TRBJ2-7
TGTGCCAGCAGTTCCCCCGAAGTTTTCCCGCCAGGGGGGGAGCAGTACTTC
CASSSPEVFPPGGEQYF
>.|TRBV21-1|.|TRBJ2-7
TGTGCCAGCAGCACACAGGGGAGCGGAGGCAACACGGAGGACGAGCAGTACTTC
CASSTQGSGGNTEDEQYF
>TRBD1|TRBV11-2|.|TRBJ1-2
TGTGCCAGCAGCTTAGATAGTAGACAGGGCTCCTTAGGGGGCTACACCTTC
CASSLDSRQGSLGGYTF
>.|TRBV10-1|.|TRBJ1-2
TGCGCCAGCAGTCCCGACAGCTACTATGGCTACACCTTC
CASSPDSYYGYTF
>.|TRBV29-1|few|TRBJ1-2
TGCAGCGTTGTCGGAGGCTATGGCTACACCTTC
CSVVGGYGYTF
>.|TRBV19|few|TRBJ2-5
TGTGCCAGTAGTATAAGGGGCGGACAAGAGACCCAGTACTTC
CASSIRGGQETQYF
>TRBD2|TRBV27|.|TRBJ2-7
TGTGCCAGCAGTTTCCTCTCGGGCGGGAGCATCTACGAGCAGTACTTC
CASSFLSGGSIYEQYF
>TRBD2|TRBV10-2|.|TRBJ2-3
TGCGCCAGCAGTGAGGGCCGACTAGCGGGAGAGGGGGATACGCAGTATTTT
CASSEGRLAGEGDTQYF
>TRBD1|TRBV4-1|once|TRBJ2-7
TGCGCCAGCAGCGTCCAACACGGCGGGACAGGGTCCTACGAGCAGTACTTC
CASSVQHGGTGSYEQYF
>.|TRBV5-6|.|TRBJ1-5
TGTGCCAGCAGCTTATCCCCCGATCAGCCCCAGCATTTT
CASSLSPDQPQHF
>.|TRBV6-2/TRBV6-3|.|TRBJ1-2
TGTGCCAGCAGTTACCTTCAGGGCTGGGGCTACACCTTC
CASSYLQGWGYTF
>TRBD1|TRBV19|once|TRBJ1-5
TGTGCCAGTAGACACGACCGGGACAGGGGATTCAATCAGCCCCAGCATTTT
CASRHDRDRGFNQPQHF